This TCR beta chain was sequenced in a study of blood T cell repertoires in COVID-19. Assay used: immunoSEQ multiplex PCR; TCRdb lists only in-frame clones, some missing. The sample lists a few hundred thousand clones, just over 85% occurring once. Input material: PBMCs or T cells enriched from blood (not recorded which). The receptor was derived from a woman aged 40-49 years with acute COVID-19.

CDR3 amino acids: CASSLTPYEQYF. In nucleotides, the CDR3 is TGTGCCAGCAGCTTGACACCCTACGAGCAGTACTTC. The chain recombines TRBV28 with TRBJ2-7; unclear D gene. The CDR3 has 12 residues. Trimming shortened V by 6 bases and J by 2 bases, and 8 bases separated the two germline ends. CDR1 and CDR2 from the germline V gene are MDHEN and SYDVKM.